Listed here are 31 T cell receptor beta chains from one sample, sequenced in a study of CD8 T cells in ankylosing spondylitis. TCRdb reprocessed the 5' RACE reads via MiXCR and lists one record per CDR3 protein. The table has 250,000 to 350,000 distinct CDR3 sequences, about 20% seen once. Sequenced material: blood, either unsorted or a sorted T cell fraction (not recorded which). These receptors all stem from a male donor with ankylosing spondylitis or in good health (not recorded which).

This clonotype has just a few counts. The chain recombines TRBV6-5 with TRBJ1-1, with D possibly TRBD1 on 5 matching bases. The CDR3 is 12 amino acids. V lost 0 bases, J lost 11 bases, and 10 bases lay in between. Germline V lookup: CDR1 MNHEY, CDR2 SVGAGI. Here the CDR3 DNA reads TGTGCCAGCAGTTACTCGGAGGGGACGGCTTTCTTT. Its protein product is CASSYSEGTAFF.

The chain links TRBV3-1 to TRBJ2-1; the match to TRBD1 covers 10 bases. The length of the CDR3 is 16 residues. Germline V lookup: CDR1 LGHDT, CDR2 YNNKEL (reference sequence). Trimming cost V 1 base and J 9 bases; bases outside gene matches: 9. The CDR3 bases are TGTGCCAGCAGCCAAGGTGGGACAGGGGTTTTGGGTGAGCAGTTCTTC. Amino acid sequence: CASSQGGTGVLGEQFF.

This clonotype has just a few counts. This chain links TRBV6-5 with TRBJ1-6; possibly TRBD1 for D (5 bases). The CDR3 runs 18 residues. Trimming removed 0 bases from V and 5 bases from J, with 17 bases in between. Germline V gene sequence: CDR1 MNHEY, CDR2 SVGAGI. CDR3 protein: CASSYSSMRGRDNSPLHF. The CDR3 DNA reads as TGTGCCAGCAGTTACTCGAGTATGAGGGGCCGCGATAATTCACCCCTCCACTTT.

This clonotype was detected many times. The chain uses TRBV28 and TRBJ2-2; the D is unclear. Germline-derived CDR1 and CDR2 are MDHEN and SYDVKM. The CDR3 is 12 amino acids. V was trimmed by 6 bases and J by 6 bases, leaving 8 bases between them. The CDR3 DNA sequence: TGTGCCAGCAGACGAAGGTCCGGGGAGCTGTTTTTT. Translating it yields CASRRRSGELFF.

This clonotype was seen ten or more times. The chain recombines TRBV25-1 with TRBJ2-5, with D perhaps matching TRBD1 (5 bases). Trimming cost V 5 bases and J 5 bases, with 9 bases left between them. The CDR3 runs 12 residues. Germline V gene sequence: CDR1 MGHDK, CDR2 SYGVNS. CDR3 DNA sequence: TGTGCCAGCAGTCCAGGGCGGGAGACCCAGTACTTC. Protein product: CASSPGRETQYF.

The chain uses TRBV6-2 or TRBV6-3 and TRBJ1-1; tentatively, D is TRBD1 (6 bases). The CDR3 sequence is 13 residues long. V lost 6 bases, J lost 4 bases, and 12 bases lay in between. Germline-derived CDR1 and CDR2 are MNHEY and SVGEGT. The CDR3 DNA reads as TGTGCCAGCAGGACCAGGGGAGGCACTGAAGCTTTCTTT. This translates into CASRTRGGTEAFF.

This chain uses TRBV9 with TRBJ1-4, with 9 bases fitting TRBD1. With 4 bases clipped from V and 6 bases from J, the junction kept 7 bases outside the gene matches. The length of the CDR3 is 15 residues. CDR1 is SGDLS and CDR2 is YYNGEE in the germline V gene. The CDR3 nucleotides read TGTGCCAGCAGCCCCCGGACAGGGGCCGATGAAAAACTGTTTTTT. It codes for CASSPRTGADEKLFF.

As for this clonotype: A much larger clone lies one base from this, so it may be a read error. The chain employs TRBV7-2 and TRBJ2-7; 9 nucleotides line up with TRBD1. Germline V CDR1 and CDR2: SGHTA, FQGNSA. J lost 1 base, V lost 5 bases, and 3 bases had no gene match. The CDR3 totals 14 residues. The CDR3 DNA reads TGTGCCAGCAGCCCGGACAGGGGTTCCTACGAGCAGTACGTC. Residues: CASSPDRGSYEQYV.

The rearrangement joins TRBV24-1 to TRBJ2-1; TRBD2 matches at 11 bases. This CDR3 is 16 amino acids long. The V gene end was trimmed by 4 bases and the J gene end by 7 bases; junction bases not matched to a gene: 8. Germline CDR1 is KGHDR and CDR2 is SFDVKD. This chain's CDR3 is CATSEVAGGRGNEQFF. The CDR3 DNA reads as TGTGCCACCAGTGAAGTAGCGGGGGGGCGGGGAAATGAGCAGTTCTTC.

V usage is TRBV28 and J usage is TRBJ2-1; tentatively, D is TRBD2 (6 bases). CDR1 and CDR2 (germline): MDHEN, SYDVKM. The V end was cut by 2 bases, the J end by 12 bases, with 17 bases between. CDR3 size: 14 residues. In nucleotides, the CDR3 is TGTGCCAGCAGTTTAAGTTATGGGGGGACCCTGCAGTTCTTC. This encodes CASSLSYGGTLQFF.

This rearrangement joins TRBV9 to TRBJ2-3; TRBD2 might be the D (6 bases). The CDR3 sequence is 18 residues long. Germline values: CDR1 SGDLS, CDR2 YYNGEE. V lost 3 bases to trimming and J lost 4 bases, with 24 bases between them. The CDR3 DNA is TGTGCCAGCAGCGCGCTAACCTTGACCGGGAGTGGCTCAGATACGCAGTATTTT. Protein product: CASSALTLTGSGSDTQYF.

The V and J genes are TRBV6-2 or TRBV6-3 and TRBJ2-3; TRBD1 matches at 10 bases. The V and J ends lost 6 bases and 0 bases, in that order; junction bases with no gene match: 9. The length of the CDR3 is 17 residues. Germline CDR1 MNHEY, CDR2 SVGEGT. The CDR3 nucleotides read TGTGCCAGCAGGGACGAGACAGGGGGCTACAGCACAGATACGCAGTATTTT. Residues: CASRDETGGYSTDTQYF.

Of note for this clonotype: This may stem from a read error, because a much larger clone lies one nucleotide away. This rearrangement joins TRBV25-1 to TRBJ2-3; TRBD1 might be the D (6 bases). CDR1 is MGHDK and CDR2 is SYGVNS in the germline V gene. The length of the CDR3 is 16 residues. Between the trimmed V and J ends, which lost 2 bases and 0 bases, there was a span of 12 bases. The CDR3 bases are TGTGCCAGCAGTGAACGACAGGCTTTAAGCACAGATACGCAGTATTTT. Translation: CASSERQALSTDTQYF.

The genes are TRBV28 and TRBJ2-5, with 11 bases lining up with TRBD2. The CDR3 has 15 amino acids. V dropped 6 bases and J dropped 2; count of bases not matched to a gene: 5. Germline lookup yields CDR1 MDHEN and CDR2 SYDVKM. DNA of the CDR3: TGTGCCAGCAGGGTGGGGACTAGCGGTCAAGAGACCCAGTACTTC. Translating gives CASRVGTSGQETQYF.

The sample holds many counts of this clonotype. The chain recombines TRBV20-1 with TRBJ1-6; TRBD1 aligns across 8 bases. The germline gives CDR1 DFQATT, CDR2 SNEGSKA (reference sequence). There are 16 residues in the CDR3. After removal of 0 bases from V and 8 bases from J, the junction contained 9 bases not matched to a gene. The CDR3 spells CSARDPGGASYSPLHF. CDR3 bases: TGCAGTGCTAGAGATCCAGGGGGCGCTTCTTATTCACCCCTCCACTTT.

This chain links TRBV20-1 with TRBJ2-3, with TRBD2 matching 10 bases. V lost 3 bases to trimming and J lost 9 bases; unmatched junction nucleotides: 9. The germline V gene has CDR1 DFQATT and CDR2 SNEGSKA (reference sequence). The CDR3 contains 14 residues. The DNA for the CDR3 is TGCAGTGCTAGTGTGAGCGGGGGGGCTGGCACGCAGTATTTT. It specifies CSASVSGGAGTQYF.

This clonotype was counted ten times or more. J is TRBJ2-3 and V is TRBV9, with 9 positions matching TRBD2. Germline V gene data show CDR1 as SGDLS and CDR2 as YYNGEE. This CDR3 has 14 residues. V trimming: 7 bases; J trimming: 2 bases; junction bases outside the gene matches: 5. The CDR3 DNA follows: TGTGCCAGCGCCAAGCGGGGGGACACAGATACGCAGTATTTT. As protein: CASAKRGDTDTQYF. The whole variable domain, filled in from reference TRBV9 and TRBJ2-3, reads DSGVTQTPKHLITATGQRVTLRCSPRSGDLSVYWYQQSLDQGLQFLIQYYNGEERAKGNILERFSAQQFPDLHSELNLSSLELGDSALYFCASAKRGDTDTQYFGPGTRLTVL.

This clonotype was found a few times. The chain is built from TRBV5-1 and TRBJ2-5, with D possibly being TRBD2 (6 bases). Germline lookup yields CDR1 SGHRS and CDR2 YFSETQ. Trimming left V 3 bases short and J 5 bases short, with 11 bases between. This CDR3 region has 13 residues. CDR3 loop: CASSWGGTETQYF. The DNA of the CDR3 is TGCGCCAGCAGCTGGGGCGGGACGGAGACCCAGTACTTC.

This clonotype was detected a few times. This chain's CDR3 is CASRRANEQFF. CDR3 coding DNA: TGTGCCAGCAGACGTGCCAATGAGCAGTTCTTC. The gene calls are TRBV6-2 or TRBV6-3 and TRBJ2-1; no clear D. This CDR3 has 11 residues. CDR1 MNHEY and CDR2 SVGEGT come from the germline V gene. Trimming took off 6 bases at V and 6 bases at J, with 6 bases between the two ends.

This clonotype has ten or more counts. The rearrangement uses TRBV7-8 and TRBJ2-7; weak D call: TRBD2 (6 bases). The CDR3 has 14 amino acids. V lost 5 bases to trimming and J lost 3 bases, with 14 bases between them. CDR1 is SGHVS and CDR2 is FQNEAQ in the germline V gene. CDR3 loop: CASSAQGGGYEQYV. DNA for the CDR3: TGTGCCAGCAGCGCGCAGGGAGGTGGCTACGAGCAGTACGTC.

This clonotype was detected only a few times. The genes are TRBV12-3 or TRBV12-4 and TRBJ2-1; 13 bases line up with TRBD2. The ends lost 5 bases at V and 5 bases at J; junction bases unmatched: 3. The CDR3 is made up of 15 amino acids. CDR3 in DNA: TGTGCCAGCAGTGGCGGGACTAGCGGGGACAATGAGCAGTTCTTC. It translates to CASSGGTSGDNEQFF.

Details on this clonotype: This may be a read error: a much more frequent sequence differs by one nucleotide. This rearrangement joins TRBV7-2 to TRBJ1-1; TRBD1 is a possible D gene (5 bases). This CDR3 is built from 13 residues. The germline V gene encodes CDR1 SGHTA and CDR2 FQGNSA. This chain's CDR3 is CAGSGDRNTEAFF. CDR3 DNA sequence: TGTGCCGGCAGCGGAGACAGGAACACTGAAGCTTTCTTT.

This clonotype has more than one count but fewer than ten. The chain has TRBV29-1 and TRBJ2-1; no clear D. This CDR3 spans 12 amino acids. V lost 0 bases, J lost 5 bases, and 5 bases lay in between. The germline gives CDR1 SQVTM, CDR2 ANQGSEA. The CDR3 coding sequence is TGCAGCGTTGAAGATAGAGACAATGAGCAGTTCTTC. This gives the protein CSVEDRDNEQFF.

The V and J genes are TRBV12-3 or TRBV12-4 and TRBJ2-1; TRBD1 agrees at 7 bases. The V segment lost 3 bases and the J segment 7 bases; nucleotides outside the gene matches: 6. This CDR3 is 14 amino acids long. CDR3 protein: CASSLKGGGNEQFF. In nucleotides, the CDR3 is TGTGCCAGCAGTTTGAAAGGGGGCGGGAATGAGCAGTTCTTC.

This clonotype appeared many times. The chain has TRBV24-1 and TRBJ2-2, with D perhaps matching TRBD1 or TRBD2 (5 bases each). This CDR3 is built from 14 residues. V lost 9 bases and J lost 2, with 12 bases in between. The germline V gene has CDR1 KGHDR and CDR2 SFDVKD. The CDR3 nucleotides are TGTGCCACCGAGGGACGGACAAACACCGGGGAGCTGTTTTTT. It specifies CATEGRTNTGELFF.

This clonotype was seen only a few times. The genes are TRBV20-1 and TRBJ1-2; no firm D call. The germline CDR1 and CDR2 sequences are DFQATT and SNEGSKA (reference sequence). Trimming cost V 6 bases and J 8 bases, with 25 bases left between them. The CDR3 loop spans 15 amino acids. The CDR3 DNA is TGCAGTGCCACCCCTGGCCGGAACAGCCCATTCGGCTACACCTTC. Residues: CSATPGRNSPFGYTF.

This clonotype was seen a handful of times. The chain links TRBV20-1 to TRBJ1-2; 7 bases are shared with TRBD1. Germline trimming cut 4 bases from V and 8 bases from J; bases unmatched to any gene: 10. This CDR3 contains 13 residues. Germline values: CDR1 DFQATT, CDR2 SNEGSKA (reference sequence). The CDR3 here is CSATLTGKGGYTF. CDR3 DNA sequence: TGCAGTGCTACCCTGACAGGGAAAGGCGGCTACACCTTC.

This chain uses TRBV3-1 with TRBJ2-3; D unresolved. V lost 4 bases, J lost 6 bases, and 23 bases lay in between. This CDR3 contains 17 residues. Germline loops: CDR1 LGHDT, CDR2 YNNKEL (reference sequence). CDR3 sequence reads: CASSPQKGPTDPDTQYF. CDR3 bases: TGTGCCAGCAGCCCCCAAAAGGGTCCAACCGACCCGGATACGCAGTATTTT.

This clonotype was seen repeatedly, ten times or more. The rearrangement uses TRBV28 and TRBJ2-5; 11 bases are shared with TRBD2. Germline V gives CDR1 MDHEN, CDR2 SYDVKM. This CDR3 has 18 amino acids. V shed 3 bases, J shed 1 base, and the junction held 10 bases outside the gene matches. The CDR3 reads CASSFGSGGAQTQETQYF. In nucleotides, the CDR3 is TGTGCCAGCAGTTTTGGTAGCGGGGGGGCGCAAACCCAAGAGACCCAGTACTTC.

The sample holds a few counts of this clonotype. This chain links TRBV4-2 with TRBJ1-3, with a tentative D call TRBD1 (6 bases). The CDR3 totals 16 residues. Germline CDR1 and CDR2: LGHNA and YNFKEQ. The V end lost 1 base, the J end lost 0 bases, and 10 bases lay between the germline ends. CDR3 in DNA: TGTGCCAGCAGCCAAGTACAGGGATCCTCTGGAAACACCATATATTTT. This sequence encodes CASSQVQGSSGNTIYF.

The gene calls are TRBV20-1 and TRBJ1-2; no reliable D call. Germline V CDR1 and CDR2: DFQATT, SNEGSKA (reference sequence). This CDR3 is 12 amino acids long. Trimming took off 4 bases at V and 0 bases at J, with 6 bases between the two ends. The CDR3: CSAKVTNYGYTF. Written as DNA, the CDR3 is TGCAGTGCTAAGGTCACTAACTATGGCTACACCTTC.